Below, 19 T cell receptor beta chains from the same sample are listed, as sequenced in a study of blood T cells in healthy people across ages. The second PCR ran roughly 7 to 12 cycles with a sample-barcoded 5' primer and J-beta primers. A single record per CDR3 protein comes from TCRdb applying MiXCR to the 5' RACE reads. The repertoire holds about 1,400,000 distinct CDR3 sequences, 59% seen once, with 6.5% to 8.5% in the top ten. The specimen was blood. These receptor sequences come from a young man in good health.

This clonotype was counted once. The chain is built from TRBV27 and TRBJ2-1, with D tentatively TRBD2 (6 bases). V was clipped by 6 bases and J by 3 bases, with 12 bases between them. Germline V gene lookup returns CDR1 MNHEY and CDR2 SMNVEV (reference sequence). The CDR3 sequence is 14 residues long. The CDR3: CASRPPRGYNEQFF. In DNA form, the CDR3 reads TGTGCCAGCAGACCACCGCGGGGCTACAATGAGCAGTTCTTC.

The CDR3 spells CASSFSGTSKETQYF. CDR3 in DNA: TGTGCCAGCAGTTTTTCCGGGACTAGCAAAGAGACCCAGTACTTC. The chain employs TRBV7-9 and TRBJ2-5; 9 nucleotides align to TRBD2. The V gene's germline CDR1 is SEHNR and CDR2 FQNEAQ (reference sequence). There are 15 residues in the CDR3. J gave up 3 bases and V 6 bases, and 8 bases lay outside the gene matches.

The gene calls are TRBV7-2 and TRBJ1-2; unclear D gene. CDR1 and CDR2 (germline): SGHTA, FQGNSA. The CDR3 is made up of 17 amino acids. V lost 2 bases and J lost 8, with 24 bases in between. The CDR3 region has the DNA TGTGCCAGCAGCTTACCCACCGCGGTCACGACTCAGGCGGGCTACACCTTC. Translated: CASSLPTAVTTQAGYTF.

Points on this clonotype: At one end the junction does not follow the germline gene, possibly because of a read error. This chain uses TRBV27 with TRBJ2-5, with 7 bases aligning to TRBD2. Germline V lookup: CDR1 MNHEY, CDR2 SMNVEV (reference sequence). This CDR3 spans 17 amino acids. This chain's CDR3 is CASSFRGTSGAPESQYF. CDR3 nucleotides: TGTGCCAGCAGTTTCCGGGGGACGAGCGGGGCCCCTGAGAGCCAGTACTTC.

The V and J genes are TRBV10-3 and TRBJ2-7, with TRBD1 matching over 9 bases. Trimming removed 4 bases from V and 0 bases from J; junction bases left unmatched: 4. The CDR3 runs 15 residues. Germline V lookup: CDR1 ENHRY, CDR2 SYGVKD. The CDR3 is CAISVPGQGSYEQYF. CDR3 DNA: TGTGCCATCAGTGTACCGGGACAGGGCTCCTACGAGCAGTACTTC.

V usage is TRBV2 and J usage is TRBJ2-7; 7 nucleotides align to TRBD2. V shed 6 bases, J shed 3 bases, and the junction held 14 bases outside the gene matches. CDR3 length equals 16 residues. The germline gives CDR1 SNHLY, CDR2 FYNNEI. The CDR3 DNA is TGTGCCAGCAGCCTATACCGGCAGGGAGGGCGCTACGAGCAGTACTTC. Protein product: CASSLYRQGGRYEQYF.

This chain's CDR3 is CASSLTGTGRGYGYTF. The CDR3 DNA reads TGTGCCAGCAGTTTAACGGGGACAGGCCGCGGCTATGGCTACACCTTC. This chain joins TRBV28 and TRBJ1-2; 8 bases are a match to TRBD1. Germline V lookup: CDR1 MDHEN, CDR2 SYDVKM. The CDR3 consists of 16 residues. Trimming removed 2 bases from V and 4 bases from J; junction bases left unmatched: 9.

The chain links TRBV6-2 or TRBV6-3 to TRBJ2-2; tentatively, D is TRBD1 or TRBD2 (5 bases each). Trimming cost V 6 bases and J 6 bases, with 8 bases left between them. Looked up from germline, CDR1 is MNHEY and CDR2 is SVGEGT. The CDR3 is made up of 12 amino acids. CDR3 amino acids: CASRRDAGELFF. The CDR3, as DNA: TGTGCCAGCAGAAGGGACGCCGGGGAGCTGTTTTTT.

The chain recombines TRBV5-6 with TRBJ2-1; D remains unclear. This CDR3 has 14 residues. From germline, CDR1 is SGHDT and CDR2 YYEEEE. Trimming took off 4 bases at V and 2 bases at J, with 10 bases between the two ends. The CDR3 protein is CASSKGTAYNEQFF. CDR3 nucleotide sequence: TGTGCCAGCAGCAAGGGAACCGCCTACAATGAGCAGTTCTTC.

The V gene is TRBV25-1, the J gene TRBJ2-3; the D is unclear. The germline V gene encodes CDR1 MGHDK and CDR2 SYGVNS. V was pared by 8 bases and J by 3 bases, with 15 bases between. This CDR3 contains 14 residues. Here the CDR3 DNA reads TGTGCCAGCCGCTTAGGGCGGCAGACAGATACGCAGTATTTT. It encodes CASRLGRQTDTQYF.

J is TRBJ2-2 and V is TRBV20-1; D remains unclear. The CDR3 has 13 residues. CDR1 and CDR2 from the germline V gene are DFQATT and SNEGSKA (reference sequence). The V end lost 3 bases, the J end lost 4 bases, and 9 bases lay between the germline ends. CDR3 protein: CSASHSVTGELFF. The CDR3 nucleotides are TGCAGTGCTAGTCACAGCGTCACCGGGGAGCTGTTTTTT.

This sequence joins TRBV6-2 or TRBV6-3 and TRBJ2-1, with 7 bases identical to TRBD2. CDR1 is MNHEY and CDR2 is SVGEGT in the germline V gene. V lost 8 bases to trimming and J lost 9 bases; unmatched junction nucleotides: 4. The CDR3 consists of 11 residues. CDR3 in amino acids: CASCPGGEQFF. In nucleotides, the CDR3 is TGTGCCAGCTGCCCGGGAGGTGAGCAGTTCTTC.

The rearrangement uses TRBV6-5 and TRBJ2-5; 8 bases agree with TRBD2. The DNA end is more similar to TRBJ2-7, so the J call may be wrong. The CDR3 contains 14 residues. In germline, CDR1 is MNHEY, CDR2 SVGAGI. CDR3 sequence: CASSFGAGEYEQYF. CDR3 sequence (DNA): TGTGCCAGCAGTTTCGGAGCGGGGGAGTACGAGCAGTACTTC.

This clonotype was picked up a small number of times. V and J are TRBV4-3 and TRBJ2-7; TRBD2 is a possible D gene (5 bases). V was trimmed by 4 bases and J by 7 bases, leaving 14 bases between them. Per germline, CDR1 LGHNA and CDR2 YSLEER. CDR3 length: 13 amino acids. CDR3 loop: CASSRSEAGEQYF. In nucleotides, the CDR3 is TGCGCCAGCAGCCGCTCGGAGGCGGGTGAGCAGTACTTC.

The chain recombines TRBV12-5 with TRBJ1-1; D not certain. V lost 7 bases and J lost 0, with 15 bases in between. In germline, CDR1 is LGHNT, CDR2 FRNRAP. CDR3 length: 15 residues. The CDR3 DNA follows: TGTGCTAGTGTCTCCCTACAGAAGATGAACACTGAAGCTTTCTTT. Translated: CASVSLQKMNTEAFF.

This chain joins TRBV20-1 and TRBJ2-7, with 7 positions matching TRBD1. This CDR3 contains 12 residues. Germline CDR1 is DFQATT and CDR2 is SNEGSKA (reference sequence). V lost 6 bases and J lost 2; bases outside the gene matches: 4. In DNA, the CDR3 is TGCAGTGCGGACAGGACCACCTACGAGCAGTACTTC. Translated: CSADRTTYEQYF.

The V call is TRBV5-4, the J call TRBJ2-6, with 7 bases lining up with TRBD2. With V trimmed by 1 base and J by 0 bases, 7 bases remained unmatched. The CDR3 extends over 18 amino acids. Looked up from germline, CDR1 is SGHNT and CDR2 is YYREEE (reference sequence). CDR3 residues: CASSLKAGRASGANVLTF. The CDR3 DNA sequence: TGTGCCAGCAGCTTGAAAGCGGGGAGGGCCTCTGGGGCCAACGTCCTGACTTTC.

With respect to this clonotype: The junction departs from germline at one end; a sequencing error may be responsible. This chain uses TRBV6-5 with TRBJ2-3; D is unclear. CDR1 and CDR2 from the germline V gene are MNHEY and SVGAGI. CDR3 size: 13 residues. The CDR3 reads CAGSDGPKGTQYF. Here the CDR3 DNA reads TGTGCCGGCAGCGACGGACCCAAGGGTACGCAGTATTTT.

V and J are TRBV28 and TRBJ1-4; TRBD1 matches at 8 bases. Germline V gene lookup returns CDR1 MDHEN and CDR2 SYDVKM. With V trimmed by 4 bases and J by 8 bases, 9 bases remained unmatched. CDR3 length equals 15 residues. The CDR3 DNA reads TGTGCCAGCAGTTCTACGACAGGGGTAGAAGAAAAACTGTTTTTT. Translating it yields CASSSTTGVEEKLFF. Using reference TRBV28 and TRBJ1-4 for the parts outside the CDR3, the full variable domain is DVKVTQSSRYLVKRTGEKVFLECVQDMDHENMFWYRQDPGLGLRLIYFSYDVKMKEKGDIPEGYSVSREKKERFSLILESASTNQTSMYLCASSSTTGVEEKLFFGSGTQLSVL.